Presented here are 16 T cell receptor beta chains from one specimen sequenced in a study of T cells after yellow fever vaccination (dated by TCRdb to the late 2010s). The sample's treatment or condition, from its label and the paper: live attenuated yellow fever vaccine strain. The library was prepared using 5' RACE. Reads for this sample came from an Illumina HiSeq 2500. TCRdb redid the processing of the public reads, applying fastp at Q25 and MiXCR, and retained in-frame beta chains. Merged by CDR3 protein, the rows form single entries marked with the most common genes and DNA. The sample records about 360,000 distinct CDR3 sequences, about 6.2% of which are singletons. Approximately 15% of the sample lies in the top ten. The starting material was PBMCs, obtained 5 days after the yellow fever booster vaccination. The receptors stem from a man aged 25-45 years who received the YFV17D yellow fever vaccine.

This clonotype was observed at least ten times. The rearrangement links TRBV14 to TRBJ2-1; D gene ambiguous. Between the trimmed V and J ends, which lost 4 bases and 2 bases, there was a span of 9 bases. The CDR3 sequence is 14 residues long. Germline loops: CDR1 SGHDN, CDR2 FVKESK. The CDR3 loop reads CASSRLGAYNEQFF. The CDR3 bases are TGTGCCAGCAGCCGCCTTGGGGCCTACAATGAGCAGTTCTTC. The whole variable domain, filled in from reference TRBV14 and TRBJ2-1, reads EAGVTQFPSHSVIEKGQTVTLRCDPISGHDNLYWYRRVMGKEIKFLLHFVKESKQDESGMPNNRFLAERTGGTYSTLKVQPAELEDSGVYFCASSRLGAYNEQFFGPGTRLTVL.

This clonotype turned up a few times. The CDR3 reads CASSPGAGDQPQHF. The CDR3 DNA reads as TGCGCCAGCAGCCCGGGGGCAGGGGATCAGCCCCAGCATTTT. The chain couples TRBV5-1 to TRBJ1-5, with D possibly TRBD1 on 6 matching bases. The germline gives CDR1 SGHRS, CDR2 YFSETQ. The CDR3 runs to 14 residues. Deletions cut 4 bases from V and 5 bases from J, with 13 bases between. The full variable domain, with the rest looked up from reference TRBV5-1 and TRBJ1-5, is KAGVTQTPRYLIKTRGQQVTLSCSPISGHRSVSWYQQTPGQGLQFLFEYFSETQRNKGNFPGRFSGRQFSNSRSEMNVSTLELGDSALYLCASSPGAGDQPQHFGDGTRLSIL.

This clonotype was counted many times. The CDR3 DNA sequence: TGTGCCAGCAGCACCGTCCCGGGACTAGCTGAGCAGTTCTTC. This codes for CASSTVPGLAEQFF. This chain connects TRBV9 to TRBJ2-1; 9 positions match TRBD2. Germline-derived CDR1 and CDR2 are SGDLS and YYNGEE. This CDR3 comprises 14 residues. The V gene end was trimmed by 4 bases and the J gene end by 9 bases; junction bases not matched to a gene: 8.

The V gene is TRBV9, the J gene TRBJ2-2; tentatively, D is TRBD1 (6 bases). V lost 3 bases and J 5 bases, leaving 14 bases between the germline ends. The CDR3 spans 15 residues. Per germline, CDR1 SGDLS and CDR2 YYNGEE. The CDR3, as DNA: TGTGCCAGCAGCGCCGAACAGGGATGGACCGGGGAGCTGTTTTTT. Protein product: CASSAEQGWTGELFF. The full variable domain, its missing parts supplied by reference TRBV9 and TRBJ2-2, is DSGVTQTPKHLITATGQRVTLRCSPRSGDLSVYWYQQSLDQGLQFLIQYYNGEERAKGNILERFSAQQFPDLHSELNLSSLELGDSALYFCASSAEQGWTGELFFGEGSRLTVL.

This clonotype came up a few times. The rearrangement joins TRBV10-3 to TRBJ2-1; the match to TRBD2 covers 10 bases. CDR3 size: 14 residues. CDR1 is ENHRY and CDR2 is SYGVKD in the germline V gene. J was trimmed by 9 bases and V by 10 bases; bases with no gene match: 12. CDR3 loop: CATMASGRGGEQFF. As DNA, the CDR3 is TGTGCCACCATGGCCAGCGGGAGGGGGGGTGAGCAGTTCTTC.

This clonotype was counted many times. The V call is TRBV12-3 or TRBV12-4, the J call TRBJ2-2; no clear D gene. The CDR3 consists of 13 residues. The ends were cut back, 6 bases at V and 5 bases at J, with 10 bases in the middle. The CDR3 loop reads CASSNAKTGELFF. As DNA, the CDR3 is TGTGCCAGCAGCAACGCCAAAACCGGGGAGCTGTTTTTT.

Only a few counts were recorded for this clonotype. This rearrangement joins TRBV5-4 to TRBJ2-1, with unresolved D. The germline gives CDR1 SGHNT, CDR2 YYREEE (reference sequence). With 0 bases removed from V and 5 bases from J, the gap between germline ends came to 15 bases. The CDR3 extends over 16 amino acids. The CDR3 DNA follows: TGTGCCAGCAGCTTGGCATGGGCTCAGGCTAACAATGAGCAGTTCTTC. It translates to CASSLAWAQANNEQFF.

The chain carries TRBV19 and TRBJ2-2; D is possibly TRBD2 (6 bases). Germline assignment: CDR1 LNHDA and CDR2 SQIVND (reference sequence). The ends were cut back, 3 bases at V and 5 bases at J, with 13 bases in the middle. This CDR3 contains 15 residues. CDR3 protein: CASSISGSGTGELFF. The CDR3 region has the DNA TGTGCCAGTAGTATTTCCGGGAGTGGGACCGGGGAGCTGTTTTTT.

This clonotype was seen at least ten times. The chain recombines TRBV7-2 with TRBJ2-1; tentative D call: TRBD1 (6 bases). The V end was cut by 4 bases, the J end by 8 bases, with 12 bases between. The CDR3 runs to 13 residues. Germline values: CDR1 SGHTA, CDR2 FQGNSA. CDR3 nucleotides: TGTGCCAGCAGCTCACAAACAGGGTATGAGCAGTTCTTC. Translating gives CASSSQTGYEQFF.

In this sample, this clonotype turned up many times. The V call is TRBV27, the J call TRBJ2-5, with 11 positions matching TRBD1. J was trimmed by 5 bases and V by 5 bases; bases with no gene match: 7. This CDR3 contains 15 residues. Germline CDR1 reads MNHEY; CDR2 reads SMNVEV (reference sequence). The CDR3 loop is CASSPWTGGEETQYF. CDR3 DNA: TGTGCCAGCAGTCCGTGGACAGGGGGCGAGGAGACCCAGTACTTC.

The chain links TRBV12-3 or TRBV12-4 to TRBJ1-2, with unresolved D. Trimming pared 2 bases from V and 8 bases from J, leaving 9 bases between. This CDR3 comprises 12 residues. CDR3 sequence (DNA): TGTGCCAGCAGTTTATGGGCGGGGGGCTACACCTTC. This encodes CASSLWAGGYTF.

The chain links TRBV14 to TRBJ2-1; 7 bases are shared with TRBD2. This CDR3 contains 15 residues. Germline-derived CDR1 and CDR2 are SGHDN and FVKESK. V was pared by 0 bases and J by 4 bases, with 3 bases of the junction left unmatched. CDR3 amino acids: CASSQDRDYYNEQFF. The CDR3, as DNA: TGTGCCAGCAGCCAAGACCGGGACTATTACAATGAGCAGTTCTTC.

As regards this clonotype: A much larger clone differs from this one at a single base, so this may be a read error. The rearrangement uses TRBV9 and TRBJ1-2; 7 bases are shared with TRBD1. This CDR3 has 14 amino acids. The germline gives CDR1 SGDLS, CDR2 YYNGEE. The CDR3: CTSSSRDRNYGYTF. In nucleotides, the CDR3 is TGTACCAGCAGCTCCAGGGACAGAAACTATGGCTACACCTTC.

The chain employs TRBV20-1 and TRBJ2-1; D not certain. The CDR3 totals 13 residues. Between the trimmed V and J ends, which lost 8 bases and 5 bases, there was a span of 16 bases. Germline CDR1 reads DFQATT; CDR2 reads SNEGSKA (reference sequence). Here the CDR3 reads CSTHEIVHNEQFF. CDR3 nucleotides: TGCAGTACCCACGAAATAGTACACAATGAGCAGTTCTTC.

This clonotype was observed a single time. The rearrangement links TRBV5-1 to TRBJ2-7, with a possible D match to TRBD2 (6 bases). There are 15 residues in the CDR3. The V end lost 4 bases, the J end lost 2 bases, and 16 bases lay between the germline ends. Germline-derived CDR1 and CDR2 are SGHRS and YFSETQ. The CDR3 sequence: CASSQRAGRTYEQYF. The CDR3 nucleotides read TGCGCCAGCAGCCAGCGGGCAGGGCGGACCTACGAGCAGTACTTC.

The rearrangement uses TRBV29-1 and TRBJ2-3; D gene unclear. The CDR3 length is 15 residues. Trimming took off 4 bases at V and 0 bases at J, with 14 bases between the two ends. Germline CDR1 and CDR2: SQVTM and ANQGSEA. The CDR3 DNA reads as TGCAGCGTTGTGACCAGCGAGAAAAGCACAGATACGCAGTATTTT. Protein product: CSVVTSEKSTDTQYF.